These T cell receptor beta chains were read from a single sample in a study of PD-L1 blockade in urothelial cancer. This table comes from immunoSEQ multiplex PCR, and its TCRdb copy is limited to in-frame clones, with some not included. The table has 40,000 to 50,000 clones, about 86% seen once. The starting material was PBMCs, obtained around atezolizumab (anti-PD-L1) treatment. Receptors were obtained from a man aged 65 to 79 with urothelial cancer. The CDR3 runs from the conserved cysteine through the conserved F or W. Only some rows state a clone size, as once, few, many or a class for expanded clones.

abundance,j_gene,v_gene,len,CDR3aa
-,TRBJ2-6,TRBV6-1,14,CASTSLAGANVLTF
-,TRBJ1-5,TRBV7-9,15,CASSPVGGIGQPQHF
-,TRBJ2-7,TRBV5-1,11,CASSFGGVVHF
-,TRBJ2-7,TRBV19,15,CASSIGGGTVYEQYF
-,TRBJ1-4,TRBV28,15,CASSPQTGSGEKLFF
-,TRBJ1-1,TRBV28,16,CASSLGGTGGSTEAFF
-,TRBJ2-2,TRBV7-6,14,CASREQKNTGELFF
-,TRBJ1-2,TRBV7-9,12,CASSLQGNGYTF
few,TRBJ1-1,TRBV19,14,CASSNPGANTEAFF
-,TRBJ1-5,TRBV9,15,CASSASGGSNQPQHF
-,TRBJ2-7,TRBV28,14,CASSPPSGTYEQYF
-,TRBJ1-5,TRBV30,13,CAWGVRGNQPQHF
-,TRBJ1-2,TRBV28,12,CASSSQGAGYTF
-,TRBJ2-2,TRBV5-8,15,CASSSGTGVTGELFF
once,TRBJ2-7,TRBV5-1,14,CASSLARKEGEQYF
-,TRBJ2-1,TRBV2,15,CASSRDSGTYNEQFF
-,TRBJ1-3,TRBV7-9,14,CASSPGDSGNTIYF
-,TRBJ2-7,TRBV5-1,15,CASSSRGLLSYEQYF
-,TRBJ2-1,TRBV19,12,CASSTRGGEQFF
once,TRBJ2-7,TRBV6-5,16,CASSSPAGTGVYEQYF
-,TRBJ2-2,TRBV7-3,17,CASSSTPGQGTRGELFF
-,TRBJ1-1,TRBV6-1,11,CASQEVAEAFF
-,TRBJ2-5,TRBV9,13,CASSTTGQETQYF
-,TRBJ1-1,TRBV5-1,14,CASTGGSMNTEAFF
-,TRBJ1-4,TRBV21-1,17,CASSRRQGANPNEKLFF
-,TRBJ2-2,TRBV28,15,CASSRSGKNTGELFF
-,TRBJ1-2,TRBV19,15,CASSIGRPRGGGYTF
-,TRBJ2-7,TRBV25-1,13,CASGRDRGRQQYF
few,TRBJ2-7,TRBV27,13,CASSLRGRDEQYF
-,TRBJ1-2,TRBV2,13,CASSAVGGSGYTF
-,TRBJ2-7,TRBV14,15,CASSQDEAIPYEQYF
once,TRBJ1-3,TRBV9,15,CASSVQDRVGNTIYF
-,TRBJ1-3,TRBV19,15,CASTRQGTTGNTIYF
-,TRBJ2-7,TRBV5-4,15,CASSLRTRSSYEQYF
-,TRBJ2-3,TRBV19,16,CASSVISGGAADTQYF
-,TRBJ1-1,TRBV27,11,CASREGGEAFF
-,TRBJ1-1,TRBV9,14,CASSVAAQITEAFF
-,TRBJ1-1,TRBV18,15,CASSPKSQDNTEAFF
-,TRBJ1-2,TRBV5-6,15,CASSLLGTGVYGYTF
-,TRBJ2-7,TRBV7-2,14,CASSLDDWSYEQYF
-,TRBJ1-5,TRBV28,14,CASVPTGIRQPQHF
-,TRBJ2-5,TRBV6-5,15,CASSLGATGVETQYF
-,TRBJ2-6,TRBV19,15,CASSPPGGGANVLTF
-,TRBJ2-7,TRBV7-8,15,CASSRTWDSTYEQYF
-,TRBJ2-5,TRBV18,13,CASSPVAGETQYF
-,TRBJ2-7,TRBV5-1,15,CASSLRGQKSYEQYF
-,TRBJ1-1,TRBV5-1,15,CASSPAGRDNTEAFF
-,TRBJ2-5,TRBV29-1,14,CSVYGLAERETQYF
-,TRBJ1-5,TRBV19,15,CASSIDRYSNQPQHF